The 20 T cell receptor beta chains below all came from one sample that was sequenced in a study of blood T cell repertoires in COVID-19. Produced via immunoSEQ multiplex PCR; TCRdb's table is partial and in-frame only. The sample yields roughly 150,000 clones, around 81% seen once. The source material was peripheral blood. Receptor source: a man aged 70 or older with active or convalescent COVID-19.

The chain employs TRBV19 and TRBJ1-1; D is perhaps TRBD1 (6 bases). Germline loops: CDR1 LNHDA, CDR2 SQIVND (reference sequence). The V and J ends lost 6 bases and 6 bases respectively, with 17 bases between them. The length of the CDR3 is 14 residues. The DNA for the CDR3 is TGTGCCAGTAGGAGTACAGGGTATGTGTCTGAAGCTTTCTTT. Protein product: CASRSTGYVSEAFF.

The rearrangement links TRBV10-2 to TRBJ2-1; 8 positions match TRBD1. Germline V gives CDR1 WSHSY, CDR2 SAAADI. This CDR3 comprises 13 residues. Unmatched junction bases numbered 4, after V lost 2 bases and J lost 10 bases. CDR3 sequence (DNA): TGCGCCAGCAGTGAGAACAGGGGGAGAGAGCAGTTCTTC. It yields the protein CASSENRGREQFF.

The rearrangement links TRBV6-5 to TRBJ2-5; maybe TRBD1 (5 bases). CDR3 length: 13 residues. Germline-derived CDR1 and CDR2 are MNHEY and SVGAGI. V gave up 6 bases and J gave up 2 bases, with 10 bases separating them. In DNA form, the CDR3 reads TGTGCCAGCAGAAAGGGGATTCAAGAGACCCAGTACTTC. As protein: CASRKGIQETQYF.

The chain has TRBV25-1 and TRBJ2-7; TRBD2 agrees at 8 bases. There are 14 residues in the CDR3. Germline CDR1 reads MGHDK; CDR2 reads SYGVNS. Trimming cost V 10 bases and J 4 bases; bases outside gene matches: 12. Here the CDR3 reads CATTRAGATYEQYF. DNA for the CDR3: TGTGCCACCACCAGAGCGGGAGCGACGTACGAGCAGTACTTC.

With regard to this clone: The junction differs from germline at one of its ends, possibly a read error. The gene calls are TRBV6-2 or TRBV6-3 and TRBJ2-7, with TRBD2 identical over 7 bases. The germline V gene has CDR1 MNHEY and CDR2 SVGEGT. The CDR3 is 11 amino acids. As DNA, the CDR3 is TGTGCCAGCAGCGGGAGGCTTGGTTTTATCTTC. Translated: CASSGRLGFIF.

This clone was seen only a few times. The gene calls are TRBV7-2 and TRBJ1-2; the D is unclear. Trimming cost V 6 bases and J 5 bases, with 13 bases left between them. The CDR3 contains 13 residues. The germline V gene has CDR1 SGHTA and CDR2 FQGNSA. CDR3 region: CASRARVEYGYTF. The CDR3 DNA sequence: TGTGCCAGCAGGGCGAGGGTGGAGTATGGCTACACCTTC.

The gene calls are TRBV3-1 (or the pseudogene TRBV3-2) and TRBJ1-1, with a possible D match to TRBD1 (6 bases). CDR3 length: 14 residues. Germline CDR1 and CDR2: LGHDT and YNNKEL (reference sequence). Trimming cost V 1 base and J 4 bases, with 10 bases left between them. Here the CDR3 DNA reads TGTGCCAGCAGCCAAGCGGGGGGCGGCACTGAAGCTTTCTTT. It encodes CASSQAGGGTEAFF.

The rearrangement joins TRBV19 to TRBJ1-3; 7 bases match TRBD1. V lost 7 bases to trimming and J lost 0 bases; unmatched junction nucleotides: 6. The CDR3 length is 15 residues. Germline-derived CDR1 and CDR2 are LNHDA and SQIVND (reference sequence). The CDR3 reads CASKLQGPSGNTIYF. The CDR3 DNA reads TGTGCCAGTAAACTACAGGGGCCCTCTGGAAACACCATATATTTT.

V is TRBV19 and J is TRBJ1-2; tentative D call: TRBD1 (6 bases). Germline CDR1 is LNHDA and CDR2 is SQIVND (reference sequence). V was cut by 1 base and J by 5 bases, with 11 bases left in between. The CDR3 loop spans 14 amino acids. For the CDR3, the DNA is TGTGCCAGTAGTATAGGGACAGCTCGGTATGGCTACACCTTC. It encodes CASSIGTARYGYTF.

CDR3 residues: CASSQDLGGGRGRVDTQYF. The CDR3 bases are TGTGCCAGCAGCCAAGATTTAGGTGGAGGCAGGGGAAGGGTAGATACGCAGTATTTT. This chain uses TRBV3-1 (or the pseudogene TRBV3-2) with TRBJ2-3, with D maybe TRBD1 (6 bases). V lost 0 bases and J 5 bases, leaving 24 bases between the germline ends. The length of the CDR3 is 19 residues. Germline CDR1 and CDR2: LGHDT and YNNKEL (reference sequence).

This clone was detected only once. The rearrangement links TRBV28 to TRBJ1-5; the match to TRBD1 covers 8 bases. The CDR3 has 14 residues. V lost 3 bases to trimming and J lost 4 bases; unmatched junction nucleotides: 2. Germline CDR1 reads MDHEN; CDR2 reads SYDVKM. The CDR3, as DNA: TGTGCCAGCAGTTTCGGGGACAGGAATCAGCCCCAGCATTTT. Translation gives CASSFGDRNQPQHF. Full variable domain (remainder filled in from reference TRBV28 and TRBJ1-5): DVKVTQSSRYLVKRTGEKVFLECVQDMDHENMFWYRQDPGLGLRLIYFSYDVKMKEKGDIPEGYSVSREKKERFSLILESASTNQTSMYLCASSFGDRNQPQHFGDGTRLSIL.

The chain is built from TRBV15 and TRBJ2-1; 9 nucleotides line up with TRBD1. CDR1 LNHNV and CDR2 YYDKDF come from the germline V gene (reference sequence). CDR3 length: 15 amino acids. V lost 0 bases, J lost 8 bases, and 5 bases stayed unmatched. The CDR3 sequence: CATSREETGGHEQFF. The CDR3 DNA sequence: TGTGCCACCAGCAGAGAGGAGACAGGGGGGCATGAGCAGTTCTTC.

The chain uses TRBV6-5 and TRBJ1-6, with D possibly TRBD1 on 5 matching bases. V shed 0 bases and J shed 7 bases, with 10 bases lying between them. The length of the CDR3 is 15 residues. Germline V gene data show CDR1 as MNHEY and CDR2 as SVGAGI. Written as DNA, the CDR3 is TGTGCCAGCAGTTACTCGACAGCATCCAATTCACCCCTCCACTTT. As protein: CASSYSTASNSPLHF.

CDR3 DNA: TGCGCCAGCAGCGACTCCTCTGGGGCCAACGTCCTGACTTTC. It specifies CASSDSSGANVLTF. This chain connects TRBV5-1 to TRBJ2-6; D unclear. CDR1 and CDR2 from the germline V gene are SGHRS and YFSETQ. The CDR3 totals 14 residues. Trimming cost V 4 bases and J 0 bases, with 5 bases left between them.

V gene TRBV5-1 combines with J gene TRBJ1-2; 8 bases are a match to TRBD1. V dropped 0 bases and J dropped 2; count of bases not matched to a gene: 6. This CDR3 has 16 residues. In germline, CDR1 is SGHRS, CDR2 YFSETQ. As DNA, the CDR3 is TGCGCCAGCAGCTTGGACCAGGGGGCGACGAACTATGGCTACACCTTC. Protein: CASSLDQGATNYGYTF.

The genes are TRBV27 and TRBJ1-5; D may be TRBD1 (6 bases). From germline, CDR1 is MNHEY and CDR2 SMNVEV (reference sequence). V lost 6 bases to trimming and J lost 0 bases, with 18 bases between them. This CDR3 is 17 amino acids long. The CDR3 DNA follows: TGTGCCAGCAGGGGGCTACAGGGCTTCGATAGCAATCAGCCCCAGCATTTT. Its translation: CASRGLQGFDSNQPQHF.

This CDR3 reads CAWTRGNTDTQYF. CDR3 DNA: TGTGCCTGGACAAGGGGAAACACAGATACGCAGTATTTT. The chain carries TRBV30 and TRBJ2-3; tentatively, D is TRBD1 (5 bases). Germline V gene sequence: CDR1 GTSNPN, CDR2 SVGIG (reference sequence). The V end was cut by 4 bases, the J end by 2 bases, with 10 bases between. The CDR3 runs 13 residues.

The gene calls are TRBV9 and TRBJ2-1; the match to TRBD2 covers 7 bases. The CDR3 covers 13 residues. CDR1 and CDR2 from the germline V gene are SGDLS and YYNGEE. V shed 6 bases and J 9 bases; nucleotides not matched to a gene: 9. The DNA of the CDR3 is TGTGCCAGCACCGGGGGAGGGTGGAGTGAGCAGTTCTTC. Translation gives CASTGGGWSEQFF.

This chain connects TRBV12-3 or TRBV12-4 to TRBJ1-5, with 8 positions matching TRBD1. The CDR3 sequence is 13 residues long. V was clipped by 5 bases and J by 7 bases; unmatched bases: 4. CDR3 amino acids: CASSPRQGQPQHF. The CDR3 nucleotides are TGTGCCAGCAGTCCTCGACAGGGGCAGCCCCAGCATTTT.

The genes are TRBV9 and TRBJ2-7; 7 bases fit TRBD1. Unmatched junction bases numbered 8, after V lost 3 bases and J lost 5 bases. CDR1 SGDLS and CDR2 YYNGEE come from the germline V gene. There are 14 residues in the CDR3. This CDR3 reads CASSATGATHEQYF. DNA for the CDR3: TGTGCCAGCAGCGCCACAGGGGCAACCCACGAGCAGTACTTC.